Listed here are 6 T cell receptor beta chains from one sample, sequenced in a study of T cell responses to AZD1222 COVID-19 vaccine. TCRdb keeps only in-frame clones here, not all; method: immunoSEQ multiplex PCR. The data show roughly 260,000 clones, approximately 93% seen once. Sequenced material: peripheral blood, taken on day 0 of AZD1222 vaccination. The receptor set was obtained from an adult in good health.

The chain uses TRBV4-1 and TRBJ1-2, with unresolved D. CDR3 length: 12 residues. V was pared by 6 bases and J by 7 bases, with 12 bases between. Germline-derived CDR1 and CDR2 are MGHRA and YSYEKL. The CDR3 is CASRGRAGGYTF. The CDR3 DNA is TGCGCCAGCAGGGGGAGGGCTGGTGGCTACACCTTC.

In DNA form, the CDR3 reads TGTGCCAGCAGTTACTCGGGTGGACTGAACTACGAGCAGTACTTC. It specifies CASSYSGGLNYEQYF. This rearrangement joins TRBV6-5 to TRBJ2-7; D may be TRBD2 (5 bases). Trimming took off 0 bases at V and 3 bases at J, with 12 bases between the two ends. Looked up from germline, CDR1 is MNHEY and CDR2 is SVGAGI. The CDR3 runs to 15 residues.

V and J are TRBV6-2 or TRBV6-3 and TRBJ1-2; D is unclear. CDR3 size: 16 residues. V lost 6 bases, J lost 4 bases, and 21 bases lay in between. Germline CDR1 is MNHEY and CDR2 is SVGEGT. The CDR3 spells CASSPGVGSLGYGYTF. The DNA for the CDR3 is TGTGCCAGCAGCCCCGGGGTGGGCTCTCTAGGCTATGGCTACACCTTC.

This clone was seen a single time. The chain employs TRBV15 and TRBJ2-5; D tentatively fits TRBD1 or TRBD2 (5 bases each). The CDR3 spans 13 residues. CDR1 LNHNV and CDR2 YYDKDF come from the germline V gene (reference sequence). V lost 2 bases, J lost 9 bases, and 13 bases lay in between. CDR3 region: CATSRRAPGPQYF. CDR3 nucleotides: TGTGCCACCAGCAGACGTGCGCCGGGGCCCCAGTACTTC.

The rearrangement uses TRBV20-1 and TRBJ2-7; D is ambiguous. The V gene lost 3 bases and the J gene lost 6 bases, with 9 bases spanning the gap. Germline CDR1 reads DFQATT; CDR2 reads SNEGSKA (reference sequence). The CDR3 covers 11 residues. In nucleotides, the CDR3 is TGCAGTGCTAGTTCGCGGTCCGAGCAGTACTTC. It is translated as CSASSRSEQYF.

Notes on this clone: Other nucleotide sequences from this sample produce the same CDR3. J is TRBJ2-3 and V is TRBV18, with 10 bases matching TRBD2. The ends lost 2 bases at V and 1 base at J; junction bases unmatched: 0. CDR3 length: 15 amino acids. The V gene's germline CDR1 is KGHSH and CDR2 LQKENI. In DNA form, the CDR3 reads TGTGCCAGCTCACCAACTAGCGGGGGCACAGATACGCAGTATTTT. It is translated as CASSPTSGGTDTQYF. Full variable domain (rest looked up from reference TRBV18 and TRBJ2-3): NAGVMQNPRHLVRRRGQEARLRCSPMKGHSHVYWYRQLPEEGLKFMVYLQKENIIDESGMPKERFSAEFPKEGPSILRIQQVVRGDSAAYFCASSPTSGGTDTQYFGPGTRLTVL.